This T cell receptor (beta chain) was recovered during a study of T cell clones after liver transplantation. This CDR3 is 16 amino acids long. Germline CDR1 LGHNA, CDR2 YSLEER. The V gene end was trimmed by 4 bases and the J gene end by 1 base; junction bases not matched to a gene: 3. Sequenced by immunoSEQ multiplex PCR; TCRdb stores in-frame clones only, minus some. Of about 6,100 clones listed, 79% are singletons. The clonotype was recovered from a human patient who received a liver transplant. Some T cells may be transferred from the graft donor. The chain is built from TRBV4-3 and TRBJ2-2; 10 bases map to TRBD1. Sample: CD8+ T cells from blood, taken 24 months after liver transplant. The CDR3 DNA reads as TGCGCCAGCAGCCTTGGACAGGGGGTGAACACCGGGGAGCTGTTTTTT. Translation gives CASSLGQGVNTGELFF.